This T cell receptor (beta chain) was recovered during a study of spatial heterogeneity in lung cancer. Looking at the study overall: Donation came from 70 or so patients with untreated early-stage non-small cell lung cancer. Available follow-up PBMC samples were sequenced, at a median of about two years post-resection. The study, taken as a whole, reports: Resection blood, more than follow-up blood, showed ubiquitous expanded tumor TCRs.

About this clonotype itself: As yet, its antigen is unknown.

As for time point: blood at routine non-recurrence follow-up after resection. Unsorted whole RNA samples from tumor, nontumor lung or frozen PBMC were sequenced. Every individual TCR cDNA molecule carried its own unique molecular identifier, which allowed correction of PCR and sequencing errors. From the 5' RACE reads, TCRdb called clonotypes with MiXCR, one entry per CDR3 protein. Among some 120,000 distinct CDR3 sequences listed, 10% to 15% were seen once. This sequence originates from a male donor with early-stage non-small cell lung cancer. Sample: PBMCs, taken at follow-up.

The CDR3 loop reads CASSLMDSPRTGELFF. The DNA of the CDR3 is TGTGCCAGCAGCTTGATGGACAGCCCACGAACCGGGGAGCTGTTTTTT. The V gene is TRBV5-5, the J gene TRBJ2-2; a weak D match, TRBD1 (6 bases). Germline CDR1 and CDR2: SGHKS and YYEKEE (reference sequence). Trimming left V 1 base short and J 5 bases short, with 15 bases between. This CDR3 has 16 amino acids.